The 27 T cell receptor beta chains presented below share a single source sample, sequenced in a study of shared clonotypes between healthy human individuals. The data were produced by immunoSEQ multiplex PCR, yet TCRdb's version contains in-frame clones alone and is incomplete. The sample carries 2 million to 2.5 million clones, roughly 93% recorded once. The source material was naive CD4+ T cells from PBMCs. Subset here: CD45RA+ positively selected. Receptors originate from a man between 18 and 35 years old in good health. Some clones in this sample may be carry-over from other donors' samples.

V usage is TRBV30 and J usage is TRBJ1-2, with 8 nucleotides matching TRBD1. The CDR3 contains 12 residues. The germline CDR1 and CDR2 sequences are GTSNPN and SVGIG (reference sequence). J lost 2 bases, V lost 5 bases, and 1 base had no gene match. CDR3 coding DNA: TGTGCCTGGGCAGGGGGCAACTATGGCTACACCTTC. It translates to CAWAGGNYGYTF. Full variable domain (outside the CDR3, taken from reference TRBV30 and TRBJ1-2): SQTIHQWPATLVQPVGSPLSLECTVEGTSNPNLYWYRQAAGRGLQLLFYSVGIGQISSEVPQNLSASRPQDRQFILSSKKLLLSDSGFYLCAWAGGNYGYTFGSGTRLTVV.

The rearrangement uses TRBV30 and TRBJ2-5; a possible D gene is TRBD2 (7 bases). The CDR3 has 13 residues. Germline CDR1 GTSNPN, CDR2 SVGIG (reference sequence). The ends were cut back, 8 bases at V and 5 bases at J, with 18 bases in the middle. CDR3 coding DNA: TGTGCCGGGGGGGGGCCCCGGAGGGAGACCCAGTACTTC. Translation gives CAGGGPRRETQYF.

This chain uses TRBV11-2 with TRBJ2-5, with TRBD1 matching 8 bases. The CDR3 spans 14 residues. The V gene end was trimmed by 1 base and the J gene end by 5 bases; junction bases not matched to a gene: 3. CDR1 and CDR2 (germline): SGHAT, FQNNGV. This chain's CDR3 is CASSLGTGLETQYF. DNA for the CDR3: TGTGCCAGCAGCTTAGGGACAGGGCTTGAGACCCAGTACTTC.

The chain is built from TRBV11-2 and TRBJ2-4; 8 nucleotides line up with TRBD1. Trimming took 5 bases from V and 10 from J; bases not matched to a gene: 13. CDR1 and CDR2 (germline): SGHAT, FQNNGV. The CDR3 loop spans 15 amino acids. CDR3: CASSQPRTGLPIQYF. The CDR3 DNA is TGTGCCAGCAGCCAGCCCAGGACAGGGTTACCTATTCAGTACTTC.

As for this clone: Different DNA sequences within this sample yield the same CDR3. This chain uses TRBV5-6 with TRBJ1-2; D call uncertain. The germline V and J ends were trimmed by 0 bases and 0 bases, with 3 bases remaining between them. The CDR3 contains 13 residues. Germline V lookup: CDR1 SGHDT, CDR2 YYEEEE. In nucleotides, the CDR3 is TGTGCCAGCAGCTTGGGGCCTAACTATGGCTACACCTTC. This encodes CASSLGPNYGYTF.

J is TRBJ2-1 and V is TRBV11-3; 11 nucleotides match TRBD1. Germline trimming cut 5 bases from V and 4 bases from J; bases unmatched to any gene: 10. This CDR3 is built from 17 residues. CDR1 SGHNT and CDR2 YENEEA come from the germline V gene. CDR3 coding DNA: TGTGCCAGCAGCCCCCGCCCGGGACAGGGGGGATACAATGAGCAGTTCTTC. Its protein product is CASSPRPGQGGYNEQFF.

The chain links TRBV28 to TRBJ1-5; D not certain. The CDR3 is 16 residues long. CDR1 is MDHEN and CDR2 is SYDVKM in the germline V gene. V was clipped by 1 base and J by 0 bases, with 10 bases between them. The CDR3 DNA follows: TGTGCCAGCAGTTTATTTCCGGGCAGTAGCAATCAGCCCCAGCATTTT. Amino acids: CASSLFPGSSNQPQHF.

To note about this clone: The same CDR3 is also encoded by other DNA sequences in this sample. The V and J genes are TRBV6-6 and TRBJ1-5; no reliable D call. This CDR3 contains 14 residues. Germline CDR1 is MNHNY and CDR2 is SVGAGI (reference sequence). V was pared by 0 bases and J by 4 bases, with 7 bases between. Written as DNA, the CDR3 is TGTGCCAGCAGTTACTCGACGGGAAATCAGCCCCAGCATTTT. Translating it yields CASSYSTGNQPQHF.

The rearrangement uses TRBV28 and TRBJ2-7; D remains ambiguous. Germline CDR1 MDHEN, CDR2 SYDVKM. The CDR3 runs to 13 residues. Trimming pared 2 bases from V and 6 bases from J, leaving 11 bases between. The CDR3 here is CASSLSKKGEQYF. DNA of the CDR3: TGTGCCAGCAGTTTAAGTAAGAAGGGCGAGCAGTACTTC.

CDR3: CASSLVRWGSESTGELFF. The CDR3 DNA sequence: TGTGCCAGCAGCTTAGTCCGTTGGGGCAGTGAGAGCACCGGGGAGCTGTTTTTT. The chain joins TRBV11-2 to TRBJ2-2; D is possibly TRBD1 (5 bases). The CDR3 covers 18 residues. CDR1 is SGHAT and CDR2 is FQNNGV in the germline V gene. Between the trimmed V and J ends, which lost 1 base and 4 bases, there was a span of 19 bases.

The genes are TRBV19 and TRBJ2-1; TRBD1 aligns across 8 bases. In germline, CDR1 is LNHDA, CDR2 SQIVND (reference sequence). The length of the CDR3 is 19 residues. V was clipped by 4 bases and J by 10 bases; unmatched bases: 24. CDR3 loop: CASSTAPTGTGGILREQFF. The CDR3 DNA follows: TGTGCCAGTAGTACCGCCCCAACCGGGACAGGTGGAATCCTGCGAGAGCAGTTCTTC.

This chain uses TRBV7-9 with TRBJ1-5; 12 bases align to TRBD1. J lost 7 bases, V lost 4 bases, and 5 bases had no gene match. This CDR3 comprises 15 residues. Germline V gives CDR1 SEHNR, CDR2 FQNEAQ (reference sequence). CDR3 DNA: TGTGCCAGCAGCTCGGCCGGGACAGGGGGCCAGCCCCAGCATTTT. Translation gives CASSSAGTGGQPQHF. Drawing the rest from reference TRBV7-9 and TRBJ1-5, the complete variable domain is DTGVSQNPRHKITKRGQNVTFRCDPISEHNRLYWYRQTLGQGPEFLTYFQNEAQLEKSRLLSDRFSAERPKGSFSTLEIQRTEQGDSAMYLCASSSAGTGGQPQHFGDGTRLSIL.

V usage is TRBV30 and J usage is TRBJ1-2, with 8 bases fitting TRBD1. CDR1 is GTSNPN and CDR2 is SVGIG in the germline V gene (reference sequence). This CDR3 comprises 13 residues. V dropped 5 bases and J dropped 3; count of bases not matched to a gene: 5. The CDR3 protein is CAWGSGGDYGYTF. CDR3 DNA: TGTGCCTGGGGATCAGGGGGCGACTATGGCTACACCTTC.

The rearrangement joins TRBV28 to TRBJ1-5; TRBD1 aligns across 9 bases. The CDR3 runs to 16 residues. The germline gives CDR1 MDHEN, CDR2 SYDVKM. After removal of 4 bases from V and 2 bases from J, the junction contained 6 bases not matched to a gene. CDR3 bases: TGTGCCAGCAGTTCAATCCGGGACAGGGGCAATCAGCCCCAGCATTTT. It specifies CASSSIRDRGNQPQHF.

The rearrangement joins TRBV19 to TRBJ1-5; 7 bases are shared with TRBD1. CDR1 LNHDA and CDR2 SQIVND come from the germline V gene (reference sequence). The CDR3 loop spans 14 amino acids. J was trimmed by 7 bases and V by 5 bases; bases with no gene match: 8. The CDR3 nucleotides read TGTGCCAGTAGTCCGACAGGGTTCGGGCAGCCCCAGCATTTT. This gives the protein CASSPTGFGQPQHF.

V and J are TRBV6-1 and TRBJ2-3; tentatively, D is TRBD2 (5 bases). Germline CDR1 reads MNHNS; CDR2 reads SASEGT. The V end lost 5 bases, the J end lost 0 bases, and 9 bases lay between the germline ends. There are 14 residues in the CDR3. The CDR3 here is CASSLAASTDTQYF. The CDR3, as DNA: TGTGCCAGCAGTCTAGCTGCTAGCACAGATACGCAGTATTTT.

V and J are TRBV11-1 and TRBJ2-5; tentatively, D is TRBD2 (5 bases). There are 15 residues in the CDR3. Trimming pared 3 bases from V and 7 bases from J, leaving 18 bases between. Germline CDR1 and CDR2: SGHAT and FQDESV (reference sequence). For the CDR3, the DNA is TGTGCCAGCAGCTTCATGAGTATCGGGATTGGGACCCAGTACTTC. Its translation: CASSFMSIGIGTQYF.

The chain employs TRBV10-3 and TRBJ2-1, with 13 bases fitting TRBD2. CDR1 is ENHRY, CDR2 SYGVKD, per germline. CDR3 size: 16 residues. Trimming removed 6 bases from V and 9 bases from J; junction bases left unmatched: 11. The CDR3: CAIRTELAGGRSEQFF. CDR3 DNA: TGTGCCATCAGGACAGAACTAGCGGGAGGGAGGAGTGAGCAGTTCTTC.

This chain connects TRBV19 to TRBJ2-3, with 10 bases aligning to TRBD2. This CDR3 has 17 amino acids. V lost 6 bases to trimming and J lost 5 bases; unmatched junction nucleotides: 14. The germline CDR1 and CDR2 sequences are LNHDA and SQIVND (reference sequence). The DNA of the CDR3 is TGTGCCAGTAGCCGACCGACCGGGACTAGCGTGGGAGATACGCAGTATTTT. This translates into CASSRPTGTSVGDTQYF.

This rearrangement joins TRBV4-1 to TRBJ2-7; D possibly matches TRBD1 or TRBD2 (6 bases each). V was trimmed by 3 bases and J by 4 bases, leaving 16 bases between them. Germline values: CDR1 MGHRA, CDR2 YSYEKL. The CDR3 is 15 residues long. The CDR3 coding sequence is TGCGCCAGCAGCCAGGGAGGAGACAGGCGATACGAGCAGTACTTC. This encodes CASSQGGDRRYEQYF.

This chain links TRBV18 with TRBJ2-1; 7 bases are a match to TRBD2. The V and J ends lost 3 bases and 4 bases, in that order; junction bases with no gene match: 6. The germline V gene encodes CDR1 KGHSH and CDR2 LQKENI. The CDR3 has 15 amino acids. The CDR3 loop is CASSPSTGGYNEQFF. In DNA form, the CDR3 reads TGTGCCAGCTCACCCTCCACGGGGGGATACAATGAGCAGTTCTTC.

As regards this clone: Other DNA sequences of this sample code for an identical CDR3. The chain has TRBV9 and TRBJ1-1, with D possibly TRBD1 on 5 matching bases. The CDR3 extends over 13 amino acids. Germline V lookup: CDR1 SGDLS, CDR2 YYNGEE. Trimming removed 4 bases at V and 1 base at J, with 8 bases between. This chain's CDR3 is CASSPQGNTEAFF. The CDR3 DNA is TGTGCCAGCAGCCCTCAGGGGAACACTGAAGCTTTCTTT.

This rearrangement joins TRBV7-2 to TRBJ1-2; D possibly corresponds to TRBD1 (5 bases). V was cut by 5 bases and J by 8 bases, with 15 bases left in between. CDR3 length: 13 residues. Germline V gives CDR1 SGHTA, CDR2 FQGNSA. The CDR3 is CASSPGSREGYTF. CDR3 in DNA: TGTGCCAGCAGCCCTGGGTCCAGGGAGGGCTACACCTTC.

This sequence joins TRBV5-1 and TRBJ1-2; 7 bases are shared with TRBD1. The germline CDR1 and CDR2 sequences are SGHRS and YFSETQ. The junction had 7 bases not matched to a gene; V was cut back by 0 bases and J by 2 bases. The CDR3 has 16 residues. CDR3 DNA: TGCGCCAGCAGCTTGGACAGGGGTCCTTCGAACTATGGCTACACCTTC. Its protein product is CASSLDRGPSNYGYTF.

This sequence joins TRBV5-6 and TRBJ2-2; the D gene could be TRBD1 or TRBD2 (5 bases each). CDR1 is SGHDT and CDR2 is YYEEEE in the germline V gene. Trimming cost V 4 bases and J 4 bases, with 17 bases left between them. The CDR3 length is 16 residues. CDR3 sequence reads: CASSVGPYGGTGELFF. DNA for the CDR3: TGTGCCAGCAGCGTCGGACCCTATGGGGGCACCGGGGAGCTGTTTTTT.

The genes are TRBV4-1 and TRBJ2-5; 11 bases are a match to TRBD2. The CDR3 has 16 residues. Germline CDR1 is MGHRA and CDR2 is YSYEKL. After removal of 4 bases from V and 5 bases from J, the junction contained 9 bases not matched to a gene. The CDR3, as DNA: TGCGCCAGCAGCCTACAACTAGCGGGAGTCTGGGAGACCCAGTACTTC. It specifies CASSLQLAGVWETQYF.

This clone was counted once. This rearrangement joins TRBV28 to TRBJ1-2; maybe TRBD1 (5 bases). Per germline, CDR1 MDHEN and CDR2 SYDVKM. The V end lost 8 bases, the J end lost 4 bases, and 14 bases lay between the germline ends. The CDR3 runs 13 residues. The CDR3, as DNA: TGTGCCAGCGTCCCAGGGATGGTCTATGGCTACACCTTC. It encodes CASVPGMVYGYTF.